The clone carrying this T cell receptor (beta chain) has more than one count but fewer than ten. Original processing methods: Reference gene primers were amplified, and this amplification served to estimate nucleated cell counts. Sequencing used immunoSEQ multiplex PCR; TCRdb keeps in-frame clones, though not all of them. The V and J calls and clone size come from that table; D and trimming were worked out from the DNA. This sample has under 250,000 clones, with 82% found just once. The sample comes from a study of blood T cell repertoires in COVID-19. Specimen: peripheral blood. The source of this sequence is a woman in her 70s with acute or convalescent COVID-19.

The CDR3 region is CASTGSTEAFF. In DNA, the CDR3 is TGTGCCAGCACAGGGTCCACTGAAGCTTTCTTT. The chain has TRBV12-3 or TRBV12-4 and TRBJ1-1, with D possibly TRBD1 on 5 matching bases. Trimming cost V 7 bases and J 4 bases, with 7 bases left between them. The CDR3 runs to 11 residues.